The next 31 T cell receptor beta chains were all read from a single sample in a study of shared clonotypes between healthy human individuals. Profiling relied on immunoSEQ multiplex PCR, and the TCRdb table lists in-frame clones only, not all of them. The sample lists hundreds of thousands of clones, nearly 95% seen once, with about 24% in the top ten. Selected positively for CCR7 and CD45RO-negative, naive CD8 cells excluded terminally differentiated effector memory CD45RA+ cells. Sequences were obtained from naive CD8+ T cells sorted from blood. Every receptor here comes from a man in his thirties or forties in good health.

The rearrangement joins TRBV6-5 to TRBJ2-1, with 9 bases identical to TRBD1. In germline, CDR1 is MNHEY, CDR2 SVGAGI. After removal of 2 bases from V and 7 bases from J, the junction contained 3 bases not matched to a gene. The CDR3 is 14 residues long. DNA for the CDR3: TGTGCCAGCAGTTACCTGACAGGGGGTAATGAGCAGTTCTTC. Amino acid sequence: CASSYLTGGNEQFF.

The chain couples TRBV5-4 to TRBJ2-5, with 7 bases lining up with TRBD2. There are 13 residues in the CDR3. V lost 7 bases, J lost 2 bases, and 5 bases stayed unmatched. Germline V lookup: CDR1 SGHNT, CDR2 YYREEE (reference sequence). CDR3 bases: TGTGCCAGCCGCGACGGGGGGCAAGAGACCCAGTACTTC. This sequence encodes CASRDGGQETQYF.

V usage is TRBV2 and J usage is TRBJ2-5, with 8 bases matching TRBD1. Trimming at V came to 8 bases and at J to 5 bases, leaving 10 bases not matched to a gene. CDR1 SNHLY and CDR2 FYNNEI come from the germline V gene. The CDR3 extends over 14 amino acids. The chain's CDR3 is CASPDRESPETQYF. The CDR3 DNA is TGTGCCAGCCCGGACAGGGAAAGCCCCGAGACCCAGTACTTC.

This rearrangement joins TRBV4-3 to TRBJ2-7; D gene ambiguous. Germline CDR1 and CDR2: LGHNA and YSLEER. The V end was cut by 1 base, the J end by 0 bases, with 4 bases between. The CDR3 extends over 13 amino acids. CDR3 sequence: CASSQAISYEQYF. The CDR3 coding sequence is TGCGCCAGCAGCCAAGCGATCTCCTACGAGCAGTACTTC.

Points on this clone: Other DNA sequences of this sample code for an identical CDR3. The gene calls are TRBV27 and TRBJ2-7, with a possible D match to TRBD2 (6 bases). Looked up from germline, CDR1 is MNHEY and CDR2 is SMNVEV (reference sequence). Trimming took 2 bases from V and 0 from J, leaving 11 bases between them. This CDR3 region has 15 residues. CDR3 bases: TGTGCCAGCAGTTTACGGGGAGGTCCCTCCTACGAGCAGTACTTC. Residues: CASSLRGGPSYEQYF.

CDR3 sequence (DNA): TGTGCCAGCAGCTTAACTCAGGGAGTTTTTTGGGATGAGCAGTTCTTC. Its translation is CASSLTQGVFWDEQFF. The chain links TRBV7-9 to TRBJ2-1; tentatively, D is TRBD1 or TRBD2 (5 bases each). The germline CDR1 and CDR2 sequences are SEHNR and FQNEAQ (reference sequence). This CDR3 contains 16 residues. V was shortened by 2 bases and J by 8 bases, with 19 bases between the two germline ends.

The CDR3 spells CASSETRSYEQYF. The CDR3 DNA sequence: TGCGCCAGCAGTGAGACTAGGTCCTACGAGCAGTACTTC. The chain links TRBV10-2 to TRBJ2-7, with D maybe TRBD2 (5 bases). CDR1 is WSHSY and CDR2 is SAAADI in the germline V gene. Trimming pared 2 bases from V and 1 base from J, leaving 6 bases between. This CDR3 has 13 residues.

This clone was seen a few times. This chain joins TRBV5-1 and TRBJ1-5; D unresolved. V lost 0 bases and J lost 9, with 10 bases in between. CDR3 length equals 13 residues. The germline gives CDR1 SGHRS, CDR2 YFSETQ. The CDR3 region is CASSLEGDRPQHF. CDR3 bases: TGCGCCAGCAGCTTGGAGGGAGATCGGCCCCAGCATTTT.

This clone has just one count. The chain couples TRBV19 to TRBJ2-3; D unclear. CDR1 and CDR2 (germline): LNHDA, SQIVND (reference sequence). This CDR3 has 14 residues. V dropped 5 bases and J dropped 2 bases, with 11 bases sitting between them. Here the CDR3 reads CASSSVVYTDTQYF. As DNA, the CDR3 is TGTGCCAGTAGTTCTGTCGTTTACACAGATACGCAGTATTTT.

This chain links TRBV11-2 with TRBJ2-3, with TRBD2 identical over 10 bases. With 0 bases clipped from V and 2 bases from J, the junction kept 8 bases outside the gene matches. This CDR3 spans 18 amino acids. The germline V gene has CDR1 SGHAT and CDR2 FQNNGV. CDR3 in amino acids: CASSLDFRAGGYTDTQYF. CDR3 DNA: TGTGCCAGCAGCTTAGATTTCAGAGCGGGAGGGTACACAGATACGCAGTATTTT.

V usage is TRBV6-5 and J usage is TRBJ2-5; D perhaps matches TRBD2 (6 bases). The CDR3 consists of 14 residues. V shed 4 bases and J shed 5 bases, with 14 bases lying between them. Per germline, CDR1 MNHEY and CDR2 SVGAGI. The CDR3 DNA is TGTGCCAGCAGTTCGGAGGGATGGCGGGAGACCCAGTACTTC. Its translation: CASSSEGWRETQYF.

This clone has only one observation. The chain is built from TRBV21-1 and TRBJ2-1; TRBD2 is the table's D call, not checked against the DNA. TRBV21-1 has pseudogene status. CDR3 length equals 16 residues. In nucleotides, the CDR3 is TGTGCCAGCAGCCCCGAGCGAGTCCTAGCCTACAATGAGCAGTTCTTC. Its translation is CASSPERVLAYNEQFF.

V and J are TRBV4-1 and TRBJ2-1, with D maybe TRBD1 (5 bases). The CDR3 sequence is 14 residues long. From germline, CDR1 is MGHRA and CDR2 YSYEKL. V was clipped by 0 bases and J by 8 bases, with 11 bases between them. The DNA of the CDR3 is TGCGCCAGCAGCCAAGAAGATAGGGGCGATGAGCAGTTCTTC. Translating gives CASSQEDRGDEQFF.

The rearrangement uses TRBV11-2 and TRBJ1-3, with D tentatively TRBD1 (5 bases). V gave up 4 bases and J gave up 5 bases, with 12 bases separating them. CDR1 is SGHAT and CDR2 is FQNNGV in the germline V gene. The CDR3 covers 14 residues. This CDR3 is CASSSPGGRNTIYF. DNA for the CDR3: TGTGCCAGCAGCTCCCCGGGGGGTAGAAACACCATATATTTT.

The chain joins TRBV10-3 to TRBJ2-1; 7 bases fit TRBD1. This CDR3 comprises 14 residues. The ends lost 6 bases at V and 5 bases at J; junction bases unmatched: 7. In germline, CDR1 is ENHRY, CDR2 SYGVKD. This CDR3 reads CAISALDRNNEQFF. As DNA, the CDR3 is TGTGCCATCAGCGCATTGGACAGGAACAATGAGCAGTTCTTC.

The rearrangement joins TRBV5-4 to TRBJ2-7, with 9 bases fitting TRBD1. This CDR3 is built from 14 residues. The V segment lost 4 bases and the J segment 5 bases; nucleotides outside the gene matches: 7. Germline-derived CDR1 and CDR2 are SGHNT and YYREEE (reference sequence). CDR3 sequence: CASSAGTGRHEQYF. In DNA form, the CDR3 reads TGTGCCAGCAGCGCGGGGACAGGGAGGCACGAGCAGTACTTC.

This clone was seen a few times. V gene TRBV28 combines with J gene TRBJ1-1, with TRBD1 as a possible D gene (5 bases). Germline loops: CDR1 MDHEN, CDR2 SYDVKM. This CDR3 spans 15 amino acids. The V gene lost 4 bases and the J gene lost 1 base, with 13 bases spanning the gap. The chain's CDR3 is CASSWDATKNTEAFF. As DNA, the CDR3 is TGTGCCAGCAGTTGGGACGCCACAAAGAACACTGAAGCTTTCTTT.

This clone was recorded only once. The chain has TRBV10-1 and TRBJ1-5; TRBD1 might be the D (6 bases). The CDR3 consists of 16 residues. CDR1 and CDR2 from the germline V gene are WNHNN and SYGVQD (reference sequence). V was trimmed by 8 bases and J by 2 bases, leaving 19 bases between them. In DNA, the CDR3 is TGCGCCAGCCAAAAGTCACACAGGGAGGGCAATCAGCCCCAGCATTTT. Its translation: CASQKSHREGNQPQHF.

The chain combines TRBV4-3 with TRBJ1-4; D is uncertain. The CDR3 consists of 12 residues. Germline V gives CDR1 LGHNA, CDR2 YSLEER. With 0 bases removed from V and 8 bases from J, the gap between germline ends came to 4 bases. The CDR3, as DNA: TGCGCCAGCAGCCAAGATTGGGAAAAACTGTTTTTT. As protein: CASSQDWEKLFF.

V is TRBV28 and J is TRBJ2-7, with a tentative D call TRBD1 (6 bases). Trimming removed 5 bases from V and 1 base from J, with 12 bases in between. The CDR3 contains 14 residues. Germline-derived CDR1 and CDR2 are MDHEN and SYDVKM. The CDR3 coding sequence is TGTGCCAGCAGTCCACAGGGAGATTCCTACGAGCAGTACTTC. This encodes CASSPQGDSYEQYF.

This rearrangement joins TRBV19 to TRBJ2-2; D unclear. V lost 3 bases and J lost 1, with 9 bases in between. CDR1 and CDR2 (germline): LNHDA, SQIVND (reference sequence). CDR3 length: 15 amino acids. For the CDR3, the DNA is TGTGCCAGTAGTATTTCGGCAGGGAACACCGGGGAGCTGTTTTTT. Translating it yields CASSISAGNTGELFF.

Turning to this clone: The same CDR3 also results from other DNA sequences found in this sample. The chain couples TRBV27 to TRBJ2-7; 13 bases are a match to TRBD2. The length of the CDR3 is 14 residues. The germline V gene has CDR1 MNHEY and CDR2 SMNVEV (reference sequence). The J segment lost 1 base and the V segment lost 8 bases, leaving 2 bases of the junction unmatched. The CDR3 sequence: CASRLAGGSYEQYF. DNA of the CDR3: TGTGCCAGCCGACTAGCGGGAGGTTCCTACGAGCAGTACTTC.

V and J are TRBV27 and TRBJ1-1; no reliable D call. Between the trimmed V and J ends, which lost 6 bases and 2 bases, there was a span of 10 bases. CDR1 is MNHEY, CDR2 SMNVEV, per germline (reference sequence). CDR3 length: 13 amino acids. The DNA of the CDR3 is TGTGCCAGCAGCATCCACAGAAACACTGAAGCTTTCTTT. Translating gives CASSIHRNTEAFF.

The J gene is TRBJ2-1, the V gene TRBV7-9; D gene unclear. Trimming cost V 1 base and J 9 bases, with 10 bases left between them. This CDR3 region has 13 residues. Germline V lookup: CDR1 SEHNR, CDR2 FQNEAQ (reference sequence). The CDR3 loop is CASSLGSSTEQFF. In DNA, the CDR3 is TGTGCCAGCAGCTTAGGATCGAGCACTGAGCAGTTCTTC.

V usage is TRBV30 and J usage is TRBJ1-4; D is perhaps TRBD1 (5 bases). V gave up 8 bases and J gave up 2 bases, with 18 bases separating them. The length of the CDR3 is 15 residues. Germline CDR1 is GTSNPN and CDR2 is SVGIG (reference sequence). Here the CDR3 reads CAHRRAQDTNEKLFF. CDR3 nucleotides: TGTGCCCACCGCCGTGCACAGGACACTAATGAAAAACTGTTTTTT.

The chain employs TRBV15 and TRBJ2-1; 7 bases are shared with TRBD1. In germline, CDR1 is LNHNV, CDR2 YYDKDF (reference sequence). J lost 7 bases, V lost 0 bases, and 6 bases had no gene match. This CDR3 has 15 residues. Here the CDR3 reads CATSRDDREVNEQFF. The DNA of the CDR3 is TGTGCCACCAGCAGAGATGACAGGGAAGTAAATGAGCAGTTCTTC.

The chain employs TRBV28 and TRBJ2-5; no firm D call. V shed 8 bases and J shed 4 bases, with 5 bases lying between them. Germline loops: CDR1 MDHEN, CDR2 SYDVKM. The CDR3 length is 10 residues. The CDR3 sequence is CASVRETQYF. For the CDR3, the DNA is TGTGCCAGCGTCCGAGAGACCCAGTACTTC.

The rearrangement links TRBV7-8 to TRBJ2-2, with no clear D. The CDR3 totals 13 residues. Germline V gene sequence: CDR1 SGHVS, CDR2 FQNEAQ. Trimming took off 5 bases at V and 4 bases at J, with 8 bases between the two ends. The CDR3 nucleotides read TGTGCCAGCAGCCCTGCTGCCACCGGGGAGCTGTTTTTT. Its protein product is CASSPAATGELFF.

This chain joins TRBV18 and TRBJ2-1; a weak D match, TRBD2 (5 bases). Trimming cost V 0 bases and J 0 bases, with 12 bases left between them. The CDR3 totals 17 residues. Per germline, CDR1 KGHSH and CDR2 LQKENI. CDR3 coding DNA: TGTGCCAGCTCACCACCGAGAGCGGAGAGCTCCTACAATGAGCAGTTCTTC. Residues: CASSPPRAESSYNEQFF.

The CDR3 nucleotides are TGTGCCAGCAGCAGCAATCAGCCCCAGCATTTT. Translation gives CASSSNQPQHF. V usage is TRBV5-8 and J usage is TRBJ1-5; D unclear. The germline gives CDR1 SGHTS, CDR2 YDEGEE. This CDR3 is built from 11 residues. V was cut by 4 bases and J by 1 base, with 0 bases left in between.

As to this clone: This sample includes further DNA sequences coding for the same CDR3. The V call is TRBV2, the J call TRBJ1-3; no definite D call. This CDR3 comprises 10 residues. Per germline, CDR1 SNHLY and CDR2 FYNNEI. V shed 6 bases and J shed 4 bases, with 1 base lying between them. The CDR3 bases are TGTGCCAGCAGGGGAAACACCATATATTTT. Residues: CASRGNTIYF.